The next 16 T cell receptor beta chains were all read from a single sample in a study of CD4 T cells in relation to SARS-CoV-2 and coronaviruses. Assay: immunoSEQ multiplex PCR; the TCRdb copy retains only in-frame clones and omits some. In the table there are just over 25,000 clones, around 75% of which are singletons. No cognate antigen is known for these TCRs. Before the COVID-19 pandemic, during about 2011-2019, CD4+ T cells were taken from unexposed donors. CD4+ T cells were isolated from the cells after more than 8 days of culture. The sequenced sample was CD4+ T cells from PBMCs, cultured in vitro. The receptor source for this set is a human donor in good health.

The V and J genes are TRBV7-2 and TRBJ2-6, with D uncertain. Deletions cut 2 bases from V and 2 bases from J, with 10 bases between. The CDR3 consists of 16 residues. The germline V gene has CDR1 SGHTA and CDR2 FQGNSA. CDR3 amino acids: CASSLMTMAGANVLTF. The CDR3 nucleotides are TGTGCCAGCAGCTTAATGACAATGGCTGGGGCCAACGTCCTGACTTTC.

The CDR3 region has the DNA TGCAGCGTTGAAAAGGACTGGGCCAATACGCAGTATTTT. It encodes CSVEKDWANTQYF. This chain uses TRBV29-1 with TRBJ2-3; a possible D gene is TRBD2 (5 bases). The CDR3 spans 13 residues. Trimming pared 2 bases from V and 7 bases from J, leaving 13 bases between. The germline V gene has CDR1 SQVTM and CDR2 ANQGSEA.

The rearrangement joins TRBV6-2 or TRBV6-3 to TRBJ2-5, with D perhaps being TRBD1 or TRBD2 (7 bases each). The V gene lost 4 bases and the J gene lost 5 bases, with 20 bases spanning the gap. CDR3 length: 16 amino acids. Germline values: CDR1 MNHEY, CDR2 SVGEGT. The CDR3, as DNA: TGTGCCAGCAGTTCCGTCACACCAGGGGGAGGGGAGACCCAGTACTTC. This sequence encodes CASSSVTPGGGETQYF.

In DNA form, the CDR3 reads TGTGCCAGCTCACGCCCCGGGACTAGTCACAATGAGCAGTTCTTC. Encoded protein: CASSRPGTSHNEQFF. The chain is built from TRBV27 and TRBJ2-1; the match to TRBD2 covers 8 bases. The CDR3 sequence is 15 residues long. Losses at the gene ends were 8 bases for V and 5 bases for J; bases not matched to a gene: 11. Germline V gene lookup returns CDR1 MNHEY and CDR2 SMNVEV (reference sequence).

CDR3 in amino acids: CASSFSAGGGNEQFF. For the CDR3, the DNA is TGTGCCAGCAGCTTTTCGGCGGGAGGCGGGAATGAGCAGTTCTTC. The V and J genes are TRBV11-2 and TRBJ2-1; TRBD2 agrees at 8 bases. The CDR3 length is 15 residues. Trimming at V came to 3 bases and at J to 7 bases, leaving 8 bases not matched to a gene. CDR1 and CDR2 (germline): SGHAT, FQNNGV.

This clone is a singleton in its sample. The J gene is TRBJ2-5, the V gene TRBV11-3; D ambiguous. Trimming cost V 3 bases and J 0 bases, with 20 bases left between them. The CDR3 spans 18 residues. Germline loops: CDR1 SGHNT, CDR2 YENEEA. CDR3 residues: CASSLGRRNLWYQETQYF. Here the CDR3 DNA reads TGTGCCAGCAGCTTGGGTCGCCGAAATCTTTGGTACCAAGAGACCCAGTACTTC.

The chain joins TRBV5-6 to TRBJ1-1; the D gene is possibly TRBD1 (5 bases). The germline gives CDR1 SGHDT, CDR2 YYEEEE. V dropped 1 base and J dropped 0 bases, with 10 bases sitting between them. The CDR3 loop spans 15 amino acids. The CDR3 protein is CASSLLGAMNTEAFF. DNA of the CDR3: TGTGCCAGCAGCTTGCTAGGGGCAATGAACACTGAAGCTTTCTTT.

V usage is TRBV6-2 or TRBV6-3 and J usage is TRBJ2-7; TRBD2 is a possible D gene (6 bases). The germline gives CDR1 MNHEY, CDR2 SVGEGT. The CDR3 runs to 14 residues. Trimming took off 7 bases at V and 2 bases at J, with 15 bases between the two ends. The CDR3 DNA reads TGTGCCAGCACCCCGACTAGGGAAACCTACGAGCAGTACTTC. This gives the protein CASTPTRETYEQYF.

This clone was seen a few times. This sequence joins TRBV7-6 and TRBJ2-2; D unresolved. Trimming removed 5 bases from V and 6 bases from J, with 19 bases in between. The CDR3 extends over 16 amino acids. CDR1 SGHVS and CDR2 FNYEAQ come from the germline V gene. For the CDR3, the DNA is TGTGCCAGCAGCCTCCAGACTCGTCCTGGGCCCGGGGAGCTGTTTTTT. It yields the protein CASSLQTRPGPGELFF.

In its sample, this clone was seen a few times. The CDR3 DNA sequence: TGTGCCAGCAGTGAACGGTGGGGGGGAGATGGCTACACCTTC. Translating gives CASSERWGGDGYTF. The chain has TRBV2 and TRBJ1-2, with D possibly TRBD1 on 5 matching bases. The CDR3 runs 14 residues. CDR1 and CDR2 (germline): SNHLY, FYNNEI. With 2 bases removed from V and 6 bases from J, the gap between germline ends came to 13 bases.

This clone was counted only a few times. The chain is built from TRBV18 and TRBJ1-6; possible D gene TRBD1, 6 bases. The ends were cut back, 2 bases at V and 3 bases at J, with 11 bases in the middle. The CDR3 has 16 residues. CDR1 is KGHSH, CDR2 LQKENI, per germline. The CDR3 bases are TGTGCCAGCTCACCAAGTAGGACAGTCTATAATTCACCCCTCCACTTT. This encodes CASSPSRTVYNSPLHF.

The chain employs TRBV5-1 and TRBJ1-2, with TRBD1 as a possible D gene (5 bases). The ends were cut back, 4 bases at V and 5 bases at J, with 18 bases in the middle. Germline CDR1 is SGHRS and CDR2 is YFSETQ. The CDR3 has 15 residues. The CDR3 coding sequence is TGCGCCAGCAGCGAGGGACCTTCTGAGGTTTATGGCTACACCTTC. It yields the protein CASSEGPSEVYGYTF.

This chain links TRBV6-5 with TRBJ1-2; perhaps TRBD1 as D (5 bases). The V end was cut by 2 bases, the J end by 0 bases, with 10 bases between. This CDR3 is 15 amino acids long. Germline lookup yields CDR1 MNHEY and CDR2 SVGAGI. In DNA form, the CDR3 reads TGTGCCAGCAGTTACGGGCAGGGAGCTAACTATGGCTACACCTTC. It is translated as CASSYGQGANYGYTF.

This clone came up a few times. This chain uses TRBV9 with TRBJ2-1, with D perhaps being TRBD1 or TRBD2 (6 bases each). The CDR3 has 16 residues. In germline, CDR1 is SGDLS, CDR2 YYNGEE. V was pared by 0 bases and J by 9 bases, with 19 bases between. CDR3 in amino acids: CASSVGLGGIRGEQFF. Written as DNA, the CDR3 is TGTGCCAGCAGCGTAGGATTAGGGGGGATTAGGGGTGAGCAGTTCTTC.

V usage is TRBV6-5 and J usage is TRBJ2-7; D is tentatively TRBD1 or TRBD2 (5 bases each). CDR1 and CDR2 (germline): MNHEY, SVGAGI. CDR3 length equals 14 residues. V was cut by 9 bases and J by 2 bases, with 17 bases left in between. The CDR3 spells CASLRRTWPYEQYF. The CDR3 DNA reads TGTGCCAGTCTTCGGAGGACATGGCCCTACGAGCAGTACTTC.

The chain couples TRBV3-1 (or the pseudogene TRBV3-2) to TRBJ2-7; no definite D call. CDR1 and CDR2 (germline): LGHDT, YNNKEL (reference sequence). CDR3 length: 12 amino acids. Trimming took off 4 bases at V and 0 bases at J, with 4 bases between the two ends. The CDR3 is CASSRLSYEQYF. CDR3 DNA: TGTGCCAGCAGCCGCCTCTCCTACGAGCAGTACTTC.